Following are 18 T cell receptor beta chains from one sample sequenced in a study of shared clonotypes between healthy human individuals. Produced via immunoSEQ multiplex PCR; TCRdb's table is partial and in-frame only. Of roughly 1,500,000 clones in the sample, 95% to 99% are singletons; the top ten hold 0.45%. Material for sequencing was naive CD4+ T cells sorted from blood. Subset denoted: CD45RA+ positively selected. The origin of the receptors is a man aged 25 to 40 in good health.

The genes are TRBV2 and TRBJ2-3; D may correspond to TRBD1 or TRBD2 (6 bases each). The CDR3 spans 16 residues. The ends were cut back, 3 bases at V and 0 bases at J, with 13 bases in the middle. Germline-derived CDR1 and CDR2 are SNHLY and FYNNEI. Here the CDR3 reads CASSDEGGPSTDTQYF. Here the CDR3 DNA reads TGTGCCAGCAGTGATGAGGGGGGACCAAGCACAGATACGCAGTATTTT.

About this clone itself: The same CDR3 also results from other DNA sequences found in this sample. The V and J genes are TRBV2 and TRBJ1-5; D unresolved. CDR1 and CDR2 from the germline V gene are SNHLY and FYNNEI. V lost 3 bases and J 5 bases, leaving 5 bases between the germline ends. The CDR3 spans 12 residues. The CDR3 DNA reads as TGTGCCAGCAGTGACTCATATCAGCCCCAGCATTTT. Amino acids: CASSDSYQPQHF.

The V and J genes are TRBV5-1 and TRBJ1-1; maybe TRBD1 (6 bases). CDR1 and CDR2 (germline): SGHRS, YFSETQ. Trimming left V 1 base short and J 2 bases short, with 15 bases between. The CDR3 runs to 16 residues. The CDR3 reads CASSLLGATGNTEAFF. Here the CDR3 DNA reads TGCGCCAGCAGCTTGCTCGGGGCGACAGGAAACACTGAAGCTTTCTTT.

DNA of the CDR3: TGTGCCAGCAGTCATATCAATGAGCAGTTCTTC. It translates to CASSHINEQFF. The chain recombines TRBV28 with TRBJ2-1; D is uncertain. In germline, CDR1 is MDHEN, CDR2 SYDVKM. This CDR3 contains 11 residues. V lost 5 bases and J 6 bases, leaving 5 bases between the germline ends. The full variable domain, with the rest looked up from reference TRBV28 and TRBJ2-1, is DVKVTQSSRYLVKRTGEKVFLECVQDMDHENMFWYRQDPGLGLRLIYFSYDVKMKEKGDIPEGYSVSREKKERFSLILESASTNQTSMYLCASSHINEQFFGPGTRLTVL.

The chain recombines TRBV18 with TRBJ2-1; D gene ambiguous. Trimming took 0 bases from V and 5 from J, leaving 11 bases between them. The CDR3 extends over 15 amino acids. Per germline, CDR1 KGHSH and CDR2 LQKENI. CDR3 residues: CASSPPGINHNEQFF. The CDR3 DNA reads TGTGCCAGCTCACCACCGGGGATAAACCACAATGAGCAGTTCTTC.

The chain combines TRBV6-1 with TRBJ1-2; D not certain. Trimming cost V 7 bases and J 2 bases, with 8 bases left between them. The germline V gene has CDR1 MNHNS and CDR2 SASEGT. This CDR3 comprises 12 residues. This chain's CDR3 is CASMVGNYGYTF. CDR3 sequence (DNA): TGTGCCAGCATGGTCGGCAACTATGGCTACACCTTC.

The rearrangement joins TRBV28 to TRBJ2-1; maybe TRBD2 (6 bases). The CDR3 has 13 amino acids. The germline V gene has CDR1 MDHEN and CDR2 SYDVKM. Trimming cost V 7 bases and J 4 bases, with 11 bases left between them. The CDR3 loop reads CASIAENYNEQFF. The CDR3 nucleotides read TGTGCCAGCATAGCGGAGAATTACAATGAGCAGTTCTTC. Full variable domain (outside the CDR3, taken from reference TRBV28 and TRBJ2-1): DVKVTQSSRYLVKRTGEKVFLECVQDMDHENMFWYRQDPGLGLRLIYFSYDVKMKEKGDIPEGYSVSREKKERFSLILESASTNQTSMYLCASIAENYNEQFFGPGTRLTVL.

The V gene is TRBV28, the J gene TRBJ2-1, with 7 nucleotides matching TRBD2. Germline V lookup: CDR1 MDHEN, CDR2 SYDVKM. This CDR3 is built from 15 residues. The V gene end was trimmed by 5 bases and the J gene end by 8 bases; junction bases not matched to a gene: 12. In DNA form, the CDR3 reads TGTGCCAGCAGTGGGGGGAGCGGGACGCGGTATGAGCAGTTCTTC. Translating gives CASSGGSGTRYEQFF.

The chain couples TRBV5-6 to TRBJ2-5; 12 bases line up with TRBD2. The junction had 8 bases not matched to a gene; V was cut back by 0 bases and J by 5 bases. The CDR3 runs to 17 residues. Germline V gene sequence: CDR1 SGHDT, CDR2 YYEEEE. The CDR3 region is CASSLATSGRKAETQYF. In DNA, the CDR3 is TGTGCCAGCAGCTTGGCTACTAGCGGGAGGAAAGCGGAGACCCAGTACTTC.

Worth noting for this clone: Other DNA sequences in this sample translate to the same CDR3. The gene calls are TRBV5-1 and TRBJ2-3; a weak D match, TRBD1 (6 bases). Germline CDR1 is SGHRS and CDR2 is YFSETQ. The CDR3 runs to 14 residues. V was cut by 0 bases and J by 6 bases, with 11 bases left in between. CDR3 protein: CASSLVSGDDTQYF. The DNA of the CDR3 is TGCGCCAGCAGCTTGGTTTCAGGGGATGATACGCAGTATTTT.

The chain has TRBV6-6 and TRBJ1-2; a weak D match, TRBD1 (5 bases). Trimming shortened V by 5 bases and J by 2 bases, and 12 bases separated the two germline ends. This CDR3 has 14 amino acids. Germline-derived CDR1 and CDR2 are MNHNY and SVGAGI (reference sequence). The CDR3 nucleotides read TGTGCCAGCAGTCCTATGGGGGGAAACTATGGCTACACCTTC. Protein sequence: CASSPMGGNYGYTF.

V gene TRBV2 combines with J gene TRBJ2-3, with D uncertain. The V end was cut by 10 bases, the J end by 0 bases, with 8 bases between. This CDR3 has 12 amino acids. Germline lookup yields CDR1 SNHLY and CDR2 FYNNEI. The CDR3 nucleotides are TGTGCCATCACCCGGAGCACAGATACGCAGTATTTT. Translated: CAITRSTDTQYF.

This chain connects TRBV6-1 to TRBJ2-2; possibly TRBD1 for D (6 bases). Germline CDR1 MNHNS, CDR2 SASEGT. Between the trimmed V and J ends, which lost 6 bases and 9 bases, there was a span of 14 bases. The CDR3 sequence is 13 residues long. The CDR3 DNA sequence: TGTGCCAGCAGGAAACAGGGCGCAAGGGAGCTGTTTTTT. This codes for CASRKQGARELFF.

The J gene is TRBJ2-1, the V gene TRBV5-4; D uncertain. The germline CDR1 and CDR2 sequences are SGHNT and YYREEE (reference sequence). V lost 0 bases and J lost 0, with 7 bases in between. The CDR3 length is 15 residues. The chain's CDR3 is CASSLVKGSYNEQFF. In DNA form, the CDR3 reads TGTGCCAGCAGCTTGGTCAAGGGCTCCTACAATGAGCAGTTCTTC. Using reference TRBV5-4 and TRBJ2-1 for the parts outside the CDR3, the full variable domain is ETGVTQSPTHLIKTRGQQVTLRCSSQSGHNTVSWYQQALGQGPQFIFQYYREEENGRGNFPPRFSGLQFPNYSSELNVNALELDDSALYLCASSLVKGSYNEQFFGPGTRLTVL.

CDR3 protein: CASRHRDRATSAKAYEQYF. The CDR3 region has the DNA TGTGCCAGCAGGCATAGGGATCGGGCCACTAGCGCGAAGGCCTACGAGCAGTACTTC. The chain has TRBV27 and TRBJ2-7; 7 bases are shared with TRBD2. In germline, CDR1 is MNHEY, CDR2 SMNVEV (reference sequence). CDR3 length: 19 amino acids. V lost 6 bases to trimming and J lost 2 bases; unmatched junction nucleotides: 22.

This chain links TRBV6-5 with TRBJ2-7, with unresolved D. Trimming removed 2 bases at V and 5 bases at J, with 13 bases between. Germline CDR1 reads MNHEY; CDR2 reads SVGAGI. The CDR3 runs 14 residues. CDR3 amino acids: CASSYPRRGHEQYF. Written as DNA, the CDR3 is TGTGCCAGCAGTTACCCGCGGAGAGGTCACGAGCAGTACTTC.

The genes are TRBV29-1 and TRBJ2-7, with TRBD1 identical over 11 bases. The CDR3 is made up of 13 amino acids. Trimming cost V 7 bases and J 3 bases; bases outside gene matches: 5. Germline V CDR1 and CDR2: SQVTM, ANQGSEA. The chain's CDR3 is CSARTGGFYEQYF. The CDR3 coding sequence is TGCAGCGCCAGGACAGGGGGCTTCTACGAGCAGTACTTC.

With regard to this clone: This sample also contains other DNA sequences that code for the same CDR3. The gene calls are TRBV29-1 and TRBJ2-7, with 8 bases identical to TRBD1. V was pared by 5 bases and J by 0 bases, with 6 bases of the junction left unmatched. Germline V gives CDR1 SQVTM, CDR2 ANQGSEA. The CDR3 is made up of 14 amino acids. This CDR3 reads CSVLLDRDSYEQYF. In nucleotides, the CDR3 is TGCAGCGTTCTACTGGACAGGGACTCCTACGAGCAGTACTTC.